Listed here are 3 T cell receptor beta chains from one sample, sequenced in a study of T cells after yellow fever vaccination. TCRdb re-derived calls from the 5' RACE reads in MiXCR, one entry per CDR3 protein. The sample has under 500,000 distinct CDR3 sequences, about 19% seen once. Here the sequenced sample was PBMCs, taken before the yellow fever booster vaccination. Receptors originate from a man younger than 35 who received the YFV17D yellow fever vaccine.

This clonotype was seen more than once but under ten times. The rearrangement links TRBV4-1 to TRBJ1-1; 8 nucleotides line up with TRBD1. The junction had 18 bases not matched to a gene; V was cut back by 2 bases and J by 1 base. This CDR3 spans 20 amino acids. The germline V gene encodes CDR1 MGHRA and CDR2 YSYEKL. The CDR3, as DNA: TGCGCCAGCAGCCAACGCTCACGATCCGTGACAGGGGTTGGGAACACTGAAGCTTTCTTT. It is translated as CASSQRSRSVTGVGNTEAFF.

This chain links TRBV5-1 with TRBJ2-1, with 7 positions matching TRBD1. The CDR3 consists of 14 residues. V lost 4 bases and J lost 8; bases outside the gene matches: 9. Germline-derived CDR1 and CDR2 are SGHRS and YFSETQ. The CDR3 reads CASSAWTGIDEQFF. The CDR3 coding sequence is TGCGCCAGCAGCGCCTGGACAGGCATCGATGAGCAGTTCTTC.

This clonotype was detected once. The V gene is TRBV5-1, the J gene TRBJ1-2, with TRBD1 as a possible D gene (5 bases). V gave up 3 bases and J gave up 5 bases, with 14 bases separating them. The germline CDR1 and CDR2 sequences are SGHRS and YFSETQ. The CDR3 spans 14 residues. For the CDR3, the DNA is TGCGCCAGCAGCTGGGACGGCGCCGGATATGGCTACACCTTC. Its protein is CASSWDGAGYGYTF.